These 18 T cell receptor beta chains share one sample of origin, sequenced in a study of blood T cell repertoires in COVID-19. Sequencing was performed with immunoSEQ multiplex PCR; in TCRdb, only in-frame clones are kept and a portion is missing. The sample records 290,000 or so clones, 75% to 95% being singletons. Sample: PBMCs or T cells enriched from blood (not recorded which). Receptors originate from a woman aged 25 to 39 who had recovered from COVID-19.

The chain recombines TRBV4-2 with TRBJ2-2; 12 nucleotides agree with TRBD2. J lost 4 bases, V lost 1 base, and 10 bases had no gene match. Germline lookup yields CDR1 LGHNA and CDR2 YNFKEQ. This CDR3 contains 19 residues. The CDR3 sequence: CASSQATFTGLAGTGELFF. The CDR3 DNA sequence: TGTGCCAGCAGCCAAGCTACCTTCACGGGACTAGCGGGCACCGGGGAGCTGTTTTTT.

The rearrangement links TRBV28 to TRBJ2-1; TRBD1 matches at 12 bases. Germline V lookup: CDR1 MDHEN, CDR2 SYDVKM. The V and J ends lost 5 bases and 2 bases, in that order; junction bases with no gene match: 10. The length of the CDR3 is 18 residues. The CDR3 nucleotides are TGTGCCAGCAGTACCTACACCGGGACAGGGGGCCCCTACAATGAGCAGTTCTTC. Translation gives CASSTYTGTGGPYNEQFF.

This clone was found a few times. The chain carries TRBV10-1 and TRBJ1-2, with D uncertain. The germline CDR1 and CDR2 sequences are WNHNN and SYGVQD (reference sequence). The germline V and J ends were trimmed by 0 bases and 0 bases, with 8 bases remaining between them. This CDR3 has 15 residues. CDR3: CASSESASANYGYTF. The CDR3 DNA reads as TGCGCCAGCAGTGAGTCGGCATCAGCTAACTATGGCTACACCTTC.

V usage is TRBV27 and J usage is TRBJ2-5, with D possibly TRBD1 on 5 matching bases. Trimming pared 6 bases from V and 5 bases from J, leaving 19 bases between. CDR1 and CDR2 from the germline V gene are MNHEY and SMNVEV (reference sequence). This CDR3 region has 15 residues. The CDR3 sequence is CASREQGRRQETQYF. The CDR3, as DNA: TGTGCCAGCAGGGAACAAGGACGTCGACAGGAGACCCAGTACTTC.

The J gene is TRBJ1-1, the V gene TRBV19; maybe TRBD1 (6 bases). Germline V gene data show CDR1 as LNHDA and CDR2 as SQIVND (reference sequence). Trimming cost V 6 bases and J 10 bases, with 15 bases left between them. The CDR3 loop spans 12 amino acids. Here the CDR3 DNA reads TGTGCCAGTAGATCAGGGGCAGGAGGAGCTTTCTTT. This sequence encodes CASRSGAGGAFF.

This clone has more than one count but fewer than ten. The V and J genes are TRBV7-8 and TRBJ2-1; 10 nucleotides agree with TRBD1. CDR3 size: 16 residues. Germline loops: CDR1 SGHVS, CDR2 FQNEAQ. The J segment lost 2 bases and the V segment lost 1 base, leaving 2 bases of the junction unmatched. In DNA form, the CDR3 reads TGTGCCAGCAGCTTAGAGGGACAGGGGACCTACAATGAGCAGTTCTTC. The encoded protein is CASSLEGQGTYNEQFF.

The V gene is TRBV2, the J gene TRBJ2-4, with 10 bases matching TRBD1. The ends lost 6 bases at V and 5 bases at J; junction bases unmatched: 10. The CDR3 covers 16 residues. Germline V gene sequence: CDR1 SNHLY, CDR2 FYNNEI. The CDR3 sequence: CASRPAQGTGENIQYF. CDR3 nucleotide sequence: TGTGCCAGCAGGCCTGCGCAGGGGACAGGGGAAAACATTCAGTACTTC. Using reference TRBV2 and TRBJ2-4 for the parts outside the CDR3, the full variable domain is EPEVTQTPSHQVTQMGQEVILRCVPISNHLYFYWYRQILGQKVEFLVSFYNNEISEKSEIFDDQFSVERPDGSNFTLKIRSTKLEDSAMYFCASRPAQGTGENIQYFGAGTRLSVL.

The V and J genes are TRBV27 and TRBJ2-3; TRBD1 might be the D (6 bases). With 2 bases removed from V and 2 bases from J, the gap between germline ends came to 11 bases. The CDR3 runs to 15 residues. Germline assignment: CDR1 MNHEY and CDR2 SMNVEV (reference sequence). The CDR3 nucleotides read TGTGCCAGCAGTTTACAGGGGTCGTTCACAGATACGCAGTATTTT. Translated: CASSLQGSFTDTQYF.

The gene calls are TRBV6-5 and TRBJ2-7; 7 bases line up with TRBD1. V lost 6 bases to trimming and J lost 3 bases; unmatched junction nucleotides: 8. The V gene's germline CDR1 is MNHEY and CDR2 SVGAGI. This CDR3 has 14 amino acids. The CDR3 DNA is TGTGCCAGCAGGAGGACAGGAGCGCTCTACGAGCAGTACTTC. Protein product: CASRRTGALYEQYF.

CDR3 DNA: TGTGCCAGCAGCCCGACAGCTTACAATGAGCAGTTCTTC. This codes for CASSPTAYNEQFF. V usage is TRBV7-9 and J usage is TRBJ2-1, with TRBD1 as a possible D gene (5 bases). The germline V gene has CDR1 SEHNR and CDR2 FQNEAQ (reference sequence). This CDR3 comprises 13 residues. The V end lost 5 bases, the J end lost 4 bases, and 9 bases lay between the germline ends.

The chain joins TRBV28 to TRBJ2-7; a weak D match, TRBD1 (6 bases). This CDR3 has 15 amino acids. The germline CDR1 and CDR2 sequences are MDHEN and SYDVKM. Trimming stripped 2 bases from V and 5 bases from J, with 16 bases between. The CDR3 DNA is TGTGCCAGCAGTTTACCCCAAGCAGGGGCCCACGAGCAGTACTTC. Amino acid sequence: CASSLPQAGAHEQYF.

J is TRBJ2-4 and V is TRBV19; 7 bases line up with TRBD1. The germline gives CDR1 LNHDA, CDR2 SQIVND (reference sequence). Trimming cost V 4 bases and J 1 base; bases outside gene matches: 4. The CDR3 has 15 amino acids. CDR3 sequence reads: CASSKTGAAKNIQYF. In DNA form, the CDR3 reads TGTGCCAGTAGTAAAACAGGGGCGGCCAAAAACATTCAGTACTTC.

The chain employs TRBV27 and TRBJ2-7; D remains ambiguous. The CDR3 spans 16 residues. The V end was cut by 4 bases, the J end by 0 bases, with 16 bases between. Germline loops: CDR1 MNHEY, CDR2 SMNVEV (reference sequence). The CDR3 nucleotides read TGTGCCAGCAGTTACAAGTCGACTCCCAGCTCCTACGAGCAGTACTTC. It translates to CASSYKSTPSSYEQYF.

The chain joins TRBV25-1 to TRBJ2-7; no reliable D call. The CDR3 spans 14 residues. Germline V CDR1 and CDR2: MGHDK, SYGVNS. Deletions cut 4 bases from V and 4 bases from J, with 14 bases between. CDR3 DNA: TGTGCCAGCAGTGGAGAAACCCGCCCGTACGAGCAGTACTTC. It codes for CASSGETRPYEQYF.

This clone was seen more than once but under ten times. The V and J genes are TRBV2 and TRBJ2-7; D is perhaps TRBD1 (6 bases). There are 13 residues in the CDR3. Trimming left V 4 bases short and J 2 bases short, with 9 bases between. The V gene's germline CDR1 is SNHLY and CDR2 FYNNEI. This CDR3 reads CASSVNRAYEQYF. The CDR3 DNA follows: TGTGCCAGCAGTGTTAACAGGGCCTACGAGCAGTACTTC.

This sequence joins TRBV6-2 or TRBV6-3 and TRBJ2-2; the match to TRBD2 covers 9 bases. Trimming at V came to 6 bases and at J to 6 bases, leaving 5 bases not matched to a gene. CDR3 length: 14 amino acids. In germline, CDR1 is MNHEY, CDR2 SVGEGT. CDR3 DNA sequence: TGTGCCAGCAGCTTAGCGGGAGCCGCCGGGGAGCTGTTTTTT. It encodes CASSLAGAAGELFF.

The rearrangement joins TRBV5-4 to TRBJ2-7; tentatively, D is TRBD1 (6 bases). This CDR3 has 15 residues. Germline assignment: CDR1 SGHNT and CDR2 YYREEE (reference sequence). V lost 0 bases and J 1 base, leaving 11 bases between the germline ends. DNA of the CDR3: TGTGCCAGCAGCTTGGGCAGGGGTGAATCCTACGAGCAGTACTTC. Protein: CASSLGRGESYEQYF.

The chain uses TRBV6-4 and TRBJ2-3, with D tentatively TRBD2 (6 bases). The CDR3 consists of 13 residues. The V gene's germline CDR1 is MRHNA and CDR2 SNTAGT. V lost 8 bases and J 3 bases, leaving 12 bases between the germline ends. The CDR3 sequence is CASALAGTDTQYF. The CDR3 DNA sequence: TGTGCCAGCGCACTAGCTGGTACAGATACGCAGTATTTT.